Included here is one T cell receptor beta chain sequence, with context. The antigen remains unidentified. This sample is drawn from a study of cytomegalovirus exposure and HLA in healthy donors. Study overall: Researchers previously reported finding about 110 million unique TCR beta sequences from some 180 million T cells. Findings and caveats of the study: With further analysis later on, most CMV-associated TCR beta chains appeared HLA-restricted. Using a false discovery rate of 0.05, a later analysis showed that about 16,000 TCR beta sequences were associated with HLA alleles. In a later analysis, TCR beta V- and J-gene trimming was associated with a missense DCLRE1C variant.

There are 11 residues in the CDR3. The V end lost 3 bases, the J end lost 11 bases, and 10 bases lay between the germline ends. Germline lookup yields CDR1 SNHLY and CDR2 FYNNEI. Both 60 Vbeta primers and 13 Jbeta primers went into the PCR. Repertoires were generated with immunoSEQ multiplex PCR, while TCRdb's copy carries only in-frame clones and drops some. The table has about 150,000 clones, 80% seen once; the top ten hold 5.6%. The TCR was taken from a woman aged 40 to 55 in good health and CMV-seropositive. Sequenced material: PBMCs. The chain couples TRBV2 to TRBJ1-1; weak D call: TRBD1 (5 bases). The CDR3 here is CASSDSGLAFF. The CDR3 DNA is TGTGCCAGCAGTGACTCGGGACTGGCTTTCTTT.